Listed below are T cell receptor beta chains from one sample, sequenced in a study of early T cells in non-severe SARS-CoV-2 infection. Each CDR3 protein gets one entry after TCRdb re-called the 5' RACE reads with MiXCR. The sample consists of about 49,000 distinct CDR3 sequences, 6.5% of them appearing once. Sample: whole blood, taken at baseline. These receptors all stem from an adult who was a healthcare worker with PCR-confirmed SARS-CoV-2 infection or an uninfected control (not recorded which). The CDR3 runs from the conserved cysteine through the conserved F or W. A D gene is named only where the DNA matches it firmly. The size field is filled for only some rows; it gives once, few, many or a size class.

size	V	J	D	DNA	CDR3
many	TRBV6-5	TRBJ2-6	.	TGTGCCAGCAGTTACTCGGTGGTATTGGGGGCCAACGTCCTGACTTTC	CASSYSVVLGANVLTF
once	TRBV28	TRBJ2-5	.	TGTGCCAGCCGCGGGACAGCGGACCGGGAGACCCAGTACTTC	CASRGTADRETQYF
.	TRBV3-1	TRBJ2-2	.	TGTGCCAGCAGCCCACGAAGCAAGAACACCGGGGAGCTGTTTTTT	CASSPRSKNTGELFF
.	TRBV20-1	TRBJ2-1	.	TGCAGTGCTAGAGACGGAAAGCAGGGGAGCTACAATGAGCAGTTCTTC	CSARDGKQGSYNEQFF
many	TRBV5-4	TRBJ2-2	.	TGTGCCAGCAGCTCCGCCGGGACGCGCAACGGGGAGCTGTTTTTT	CASSSAGTRNGELFF
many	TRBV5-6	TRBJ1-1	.	TGTGCCACCTTGTCCCGTTGGCGAAACACTGAAGCTTTCTTT	CATLSRWRNTEAFF
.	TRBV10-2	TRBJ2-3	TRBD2	TGCGCCAGCACGGTAGCGGGGGGCACAGATACGCAGTATTTT	CASTVAGGTDTQYF
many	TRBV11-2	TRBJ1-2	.	TGTGCCAGCAGCTTAGGGCCAGGGGTGTCTTACGGCTACACCTTC	CASSLGPGVSYGYTF
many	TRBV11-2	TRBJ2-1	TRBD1	TGTGCCAGCAGCTTAGGGCAGGGGGCCCATGAGCAGTTCTTC	CASSLGQGAHEQFF
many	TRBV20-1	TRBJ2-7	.	TGCAGTGCTGGGAAAGTGGAGCAGTACTTC	CSAGKVEQYF
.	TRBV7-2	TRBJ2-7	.	TGTGCCAGCAGCTTATCGGCGGGGAGCTCCTACGAGCAGTACTTC	CASSLSAGSSYEQYF
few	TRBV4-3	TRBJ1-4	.	TGCGCCAGCAGCCAAGGAACTACCGAGGGGTCCCTAGGCGAAAAACTGTTTTTT	CASSQGTTEGSLGEKLFF
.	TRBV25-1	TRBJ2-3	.	TGTGCCAGCAGGGGGCATACCGTTGATTCCACAGATACGCAGTATTTT	CASRGHTVDSTDTQYF
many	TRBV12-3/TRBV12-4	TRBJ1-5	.	TGTGCCAGCTCCCCCGTGCGGGTAGGGCCCCAGCATTTT	CASSPVRVGPQHF
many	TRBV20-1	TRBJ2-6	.	TGCAGTGCCTCCCCGCTGTCTGGGGCCAACGTCCTGACTTTC	CSASPLSGANVLTF
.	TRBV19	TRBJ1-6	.	TGTGCCAGTAGTATGCTGGGCGATGCTTCACCCCTCCACTTT	CASSMLGDASPLHF
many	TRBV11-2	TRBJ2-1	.	TGTGCCAGCAGCTTACTTGATGAGCAGTTCTTC	CASSLLDEQFF
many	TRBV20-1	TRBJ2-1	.	TGCAGTGCTACTCGGGGGAGCTCCTACAATGAGCAGTTCTTC	CSATRGSSYNEQFF
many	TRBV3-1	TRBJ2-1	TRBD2	TGTGCCAGCAGCCCGGGACTAGCCAGAAGCGTTACAAATGAGCAGTTCTTC	CASSPGLARSVTNEQFF
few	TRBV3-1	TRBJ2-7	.	TGTGCCAGCAGCCAAGGCCCGGGGCCCTCCTACGAGCAGTACTTC	CASSQGPGPSYEQYF
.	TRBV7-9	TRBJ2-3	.	TGTGCCAGCTCCCTTGGGTCAGGAGCCTGGGGTACGCAGTATTTT	CASSLGSGAWGTQYF
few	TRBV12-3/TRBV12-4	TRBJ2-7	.	TGTGCCAGCAGTTTAGGGGGGGCGCGGTACGAGCAGTACTTC	CASSLGGARYEQYF
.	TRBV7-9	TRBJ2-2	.	TGTGCCAGCAGACTGAGGGACACCGGGGAGCTGTTTTTT	CASRLRDTGELFF
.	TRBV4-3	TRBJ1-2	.	TGCGCCAGCAGCCAAGATCGGGGAGCCCGCTATGGCTACACCTTC	CASSQDRGARYGYTF
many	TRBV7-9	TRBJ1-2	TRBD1	TGTGCCAGCAGTCCGAAGGACAGGGGAGGAACAGACTATGGCTACACCTTC	CASSPKDRGGTDYGYTF
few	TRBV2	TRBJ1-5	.	TGTGCCAGCACGGGGGAGGGCAATCAGCCCCAGCATTTT	CASTGEGNQPQHF
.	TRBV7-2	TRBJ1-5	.	TGTGCCAGCAGCCCGCGGGTTGGAGGGGGCAATCAGCCCCAGCATTTT	CASSPRVGGGNQPQHF
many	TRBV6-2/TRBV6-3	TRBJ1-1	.	TGTGCCAGCAGGGCAGGGCCGACGAAAAAGAACACTGAAGCTTTCTTT	CASRAGPTKKNTEAFF
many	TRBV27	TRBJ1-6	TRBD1	TGTGCCAGCGGGGGGACAGGGGGTAACATTCTGGATAATTCACCCCTCCACTTT	CASGGTGGNILDNSPLHF
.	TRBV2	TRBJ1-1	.	TGTGCCAGCAGTGAAGCAGGGGTGGGTAACACTGAAGCTTTCTTT	CASSEAGVGNTEAFF
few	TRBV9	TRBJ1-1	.	TGTGCCAGCAGCGTAGAGACAGGTAACACTGAAGCTTTCTTT	CASSVETGNTEAFF
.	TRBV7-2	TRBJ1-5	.	TGTGCCAGCAGCTTAATGAGCAATCAGCCCCAGCATTTT	CASSLMSNQPQHF
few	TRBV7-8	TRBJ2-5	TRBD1	TGTGCCAGCAGCCCTAGGACAGGGGCGACAGAGACCCAGTACTTC	CASSPRTGATETQYF
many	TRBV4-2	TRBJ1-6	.	TGTGCCAGCAGCCCGGAGGACAGAAATTCACCCCTCCACTTT	CASSPEDRNSPLHF
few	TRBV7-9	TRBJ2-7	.	TGTGCCAGCACCTTGGCCCGGGGGACTTCCTACGAGCAGTACTTC	CASTLARGTSYEQYF
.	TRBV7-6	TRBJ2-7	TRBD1	TGTGCCAGCAGCTTCGGGGGACAGGGAACCTACGAGCAGTACTTC	CASSFGGQGTYEQYF
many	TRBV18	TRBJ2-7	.	TGTGCCAGCTCATCAACGGCAGGGGCCGGCGAGCAGTACTTC	CASSSTAGAGEQYF
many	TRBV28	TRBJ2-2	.	TGTGCCAGCACCTCAAACCCGAAAGCGAACACCGGGGAGCTGTTTTTT	CASTSNPKANTGELFF
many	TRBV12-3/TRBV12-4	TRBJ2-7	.	TGTGCCAGCAGTCGACAGGCAAACACATACGAGCAGTACTTC	CASSRQANTYEQYF
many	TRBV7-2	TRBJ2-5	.	TGTGCCAGCAGCTTAGCGGGGAGCGGAGAGACCCAGTACTTC	CASSLAGSGETQYF
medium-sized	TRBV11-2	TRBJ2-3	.	TGTGCCAGCAGCTTAGTCTCGGATACGCAGTATTTT	CASSLVSDTQYF
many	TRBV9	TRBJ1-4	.	TGTGCCAGCAGCGTAGCTCCGGGGTTAGCTAATGAAAAACTGTTTTTT	CASSVAPGLANEKLFF
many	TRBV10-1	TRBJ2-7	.	TGCGCCAGCAGTGCGCGGCTCGGGCGGGGAAGCGACGAGCAGTACTTC	CASSARLGRGSDEQYF
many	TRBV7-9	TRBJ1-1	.	TGTGCCAGCAGCTTAGCAGGGAGTGCGTTAGCTTTCTTT	CASSLAGSALAFF
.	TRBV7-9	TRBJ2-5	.	TGTGCCAGCAGCTTAGGGCAGGGAGCCCAAGAGACCCAGTACTTC	CASSLGQGAQETQYF